This paragraph reports one T cell receptor (beta chain). The sample originates from a study of blood T cell repertoires in COVID-19. The CDR3 has 15 residues. V lost 7 bases and J lost 4; bases outside the gene matches: 6. Germline V gene lookup returns CDR1 MNHEY and CDR2 SVGAGI. TCRdb's table, derived via immunoSEQ multiplex PCR, lists solely in-frame clones and lacks some. The sample has around 160,000 clones; less than 90% are singletons. This TCR came from a human donor in a cohort sampled during active COVID-19. The rearrangement joins TRBV6-5 to TRBJ2-1; 11 bases align to TRBD2. The sequenced material came from peripheral blood. The CDR3 DNA reads as TGTGCCAGCACCCTAGCGGGGGGCCCTTACAATGAGCAGTTCTTC. This translates into CASTLAGGPYNEQFF.